Listed here is a single T cell receptor (beta chain). Only one count was recorded for this clonotype. Its antigen target is currently unknown. Qualities for individual bases were not recorded, and no much larger clone is one base off. The sample belongs to a study of blood T cells in healthy people across ages (dated by TCRdb to the mid-2010s). Describing the broader study: In model experiments, roughly one uniquely barcoded TCR beta cDNA molecule per two T cells was captured by template switching. To track age-related changes in TCR beta repertoire diversity, the study relied on deep sequencing normalized with unique cDNA molecular identifiers. The donors were split into four age groups: young (average about 16 years), middle-aged (39), aged (roughly 65) and long-lived (about 74). Donors of different ages were randomly distributed across sequencing lanes to avoid experimental bias. For two donors (one aged 18 to 29 and one aged 80 or older), the study analyzed two additional independent replicas of 1 million unique cDNA reads from the same blood draw. The paper's findings and limits, for the study overall: Estimates of total diversity from one million sequenced T cells were regarded as lower bounds and underestimates. Observed TCR beta diversity per million T cells fell roughly linearly with age, and a significant reduction was already apparent by age roughly 40. Since profiling was done on bulk unsorted PBMCs, naive and antigen-experienced compartments could not be conclusively compared. The CMV infection status of donors was not known, potentially confounding age-related changes in expanded clonotypes. Compared with the aged group, the long-lived group had more naive CD4+ T cells, fewer expanded clones and increased TCR diversity, suggesting age selection. A strong correlation was found between observed TCR beta diversity and the percentage of naive T cells measured by flow cytometry.

The roughly 42 donors, aged roughly 6 to 95 years, were systemically healthy Caucasian individuals from Russia. Each donor gave ten milliliters of peripheral blood, drawn into EDTA-treated Vacutainer tubes. PBMCs were isolated by Ficoll-Paque density-gradient centrifugation, with at least 7 million obtained per sample. Trizol reagent was used to extract total RNA from PBMCs, with at least 5 micrograms per sample. For every donor, flow cytometry on a PBMC aliquot measured the percentage of naive CD45RAhigh/CD27high T cells. From the cysteine up to the phenylalanine, the CDR3 has a length of 15 residues. This entry keeps only the CDR3 DNA: 45 bases, framed from base 1. As encoded in the germline V gene (reference sequence), CDR1 is SEHNR while CDR2 is FQNEAQ. Relative to germline, V is missing 1 base and J is missing 2 bases, with 3 bases of the junction outside any gene match. The library was built by means of 5' RACE. TCRdb records Illumina HiSeq 2500 as the sequencer. A second PCR of roughly 7 to 12 cycles was run with a J-beta primer mix and a sample-barcoded 5' primer. A template-switch 5' adaptor carrying 12 random nucleotides introduced a unique molecular identifier onto each TCR beta cDNA molecule. Each sample yielded at least 2.5 million CDR3-containing paired-end reads. First-strand cDNA was synthesized from all RNA with the Mint cDNA synthesis kit, primed by a TRBC-specific oligonucleotide. Following uracil-DNA glycosylase treatment, all cDNA underwent a first 18-cycle PCR with the universal primers M1SS and BC2_uni_R. As for the original processing: Each sample was normalized by randomly selecting 1 million high-quality reads, each carrying a distinct molecular identifier. Reads sharing molecular identifiers were discarded rather than binned into consensus sequences. MiTCR, with a Q25 quality threshold and the strictest error-elimination algorithm, was used for CDR3 identification, clonotype clustering and error correction. A nonparametric unseen species model with Euler transformation was used to estimate lower-bound total TCR beta diversity. TCRdb ran its own pipeline on the public reads, namely fastp trimming at Q25 and MiXCR clone calling, and kept in-frame beta chains. A single entry per CDR3 protein holds the most common genes and DNA from its merged rows. For this entry, the V and J calls and clone size follow TCRdb and not the study's own pipeline. The sample table shows 1.2 million to 1.5 million distinct CDR3 sequences, and around two fifths are seen once. The ten largest clones capture 7.9% of the sample.

The source of this sequence is a woman in her late teens or twenties in good health. The chain links TRBV7-9 with TRBJ2-5, and 8 bases in between align with TRBD1. The sample consisted of blood. The DNA sequence is as follows: TGTGCCAGCAGCTTAGTTACAGGGGGGCAAGAGACCCAGTACTTC. It specifies CASSLVTGGQETQYF.